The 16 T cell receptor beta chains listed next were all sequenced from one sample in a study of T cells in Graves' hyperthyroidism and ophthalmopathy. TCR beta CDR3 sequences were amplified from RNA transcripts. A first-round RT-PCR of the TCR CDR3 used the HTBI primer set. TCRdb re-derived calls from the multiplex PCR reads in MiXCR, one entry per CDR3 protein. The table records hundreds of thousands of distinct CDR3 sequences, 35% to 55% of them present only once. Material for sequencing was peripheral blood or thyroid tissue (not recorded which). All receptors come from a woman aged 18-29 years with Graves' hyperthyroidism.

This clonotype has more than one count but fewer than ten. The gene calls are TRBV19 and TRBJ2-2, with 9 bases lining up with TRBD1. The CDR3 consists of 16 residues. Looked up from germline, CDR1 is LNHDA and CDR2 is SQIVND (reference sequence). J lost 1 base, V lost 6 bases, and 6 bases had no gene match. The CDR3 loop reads CASRDRGILNTGELFF. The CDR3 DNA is TGTGCCAGTAGGGACAGGGGCATCCTGAACACCGGGGAGCTGTTTTTT.

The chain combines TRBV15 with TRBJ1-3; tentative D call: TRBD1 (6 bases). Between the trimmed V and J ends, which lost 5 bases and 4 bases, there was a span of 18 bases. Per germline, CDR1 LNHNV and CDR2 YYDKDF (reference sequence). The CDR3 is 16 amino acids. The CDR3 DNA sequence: TGTGCCACCAGCTTTTCTCAGGGGTTGGACGGAAACACCATATATTTT. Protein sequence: CATSFSQGLDGNTIYF.

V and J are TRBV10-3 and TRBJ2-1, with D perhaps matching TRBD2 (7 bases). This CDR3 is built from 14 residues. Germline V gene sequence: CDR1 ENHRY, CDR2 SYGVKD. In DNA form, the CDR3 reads TGTCCCAGCACCAAGGGGGGGGGTTACAATGAGCAGTTCTTC. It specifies CPSTKGGGYNEQFF.

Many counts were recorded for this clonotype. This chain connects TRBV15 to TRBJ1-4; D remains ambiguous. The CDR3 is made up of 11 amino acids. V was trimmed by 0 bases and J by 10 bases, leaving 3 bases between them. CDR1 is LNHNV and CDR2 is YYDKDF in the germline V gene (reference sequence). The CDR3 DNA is TGTGCCACCAGCAGAGATGGAAAACTGTTTTTT. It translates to CATSRDGKLFF.

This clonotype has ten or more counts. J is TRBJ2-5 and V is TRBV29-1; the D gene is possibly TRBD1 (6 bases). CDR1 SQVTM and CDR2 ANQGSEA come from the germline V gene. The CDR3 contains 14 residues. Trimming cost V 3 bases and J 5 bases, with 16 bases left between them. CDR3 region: CSVDRGRGGETQYF. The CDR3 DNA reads TGCAGCGTTGATCGTGGCAGGGGCGGGGAGACCCAGTACTTC.

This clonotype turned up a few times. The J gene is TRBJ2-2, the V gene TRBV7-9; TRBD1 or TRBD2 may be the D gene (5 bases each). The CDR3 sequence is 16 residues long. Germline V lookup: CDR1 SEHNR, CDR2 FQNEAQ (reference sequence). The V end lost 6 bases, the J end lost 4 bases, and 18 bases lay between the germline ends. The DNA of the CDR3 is TGTGCCAGCAGGAGATTCGACGGGACGGGCACCGGGGAGCTGTTTTTT. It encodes CASRRFDGTGTGELFF.

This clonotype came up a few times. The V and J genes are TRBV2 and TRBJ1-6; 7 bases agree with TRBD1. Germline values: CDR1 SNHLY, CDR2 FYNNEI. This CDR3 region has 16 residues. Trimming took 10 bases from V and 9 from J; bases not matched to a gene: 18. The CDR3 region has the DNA TGTGCCACTGGGAGACAGGGACAAGTCAAAAGTTCACCCCTCCACTTT. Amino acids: CATGRQGQVKSSPLHF.

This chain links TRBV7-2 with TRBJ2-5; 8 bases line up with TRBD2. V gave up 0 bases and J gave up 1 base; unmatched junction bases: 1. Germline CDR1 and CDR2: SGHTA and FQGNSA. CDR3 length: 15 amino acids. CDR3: CASSLASGVQETQYF. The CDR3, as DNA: TGTGCCAGCAGCTTAGCTAGCGGGGTCCAAGAGACCCAGTACTTC. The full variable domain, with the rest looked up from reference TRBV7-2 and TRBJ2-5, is GAGVSQSPSNKVTEKGKDVELRCDPISGHTALYWYRQSLGQGLEFLIYFQGNSAPDKSGLPSDRFSAERTGGSVSTLTIQRTQQEDSAVYLCASSLASGVQETQYFGPGTRLLVL.

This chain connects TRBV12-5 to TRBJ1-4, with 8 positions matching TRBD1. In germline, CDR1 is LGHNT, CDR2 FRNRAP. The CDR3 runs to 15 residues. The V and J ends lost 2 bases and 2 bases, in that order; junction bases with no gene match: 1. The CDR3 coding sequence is TGTGCTAGTGGTTTGAGGACAGGGACTAATGAAAAACTGTTTTTT. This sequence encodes CASGLRTGTNEKLFF.

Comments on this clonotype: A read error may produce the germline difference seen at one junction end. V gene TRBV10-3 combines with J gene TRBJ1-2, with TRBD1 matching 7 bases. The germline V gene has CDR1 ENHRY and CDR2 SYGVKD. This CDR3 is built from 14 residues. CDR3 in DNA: TGTGCTATCAGTGAGAGGACAGGAACCTATGGCTACACCTTC. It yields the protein CAISERTGTYGYTF.

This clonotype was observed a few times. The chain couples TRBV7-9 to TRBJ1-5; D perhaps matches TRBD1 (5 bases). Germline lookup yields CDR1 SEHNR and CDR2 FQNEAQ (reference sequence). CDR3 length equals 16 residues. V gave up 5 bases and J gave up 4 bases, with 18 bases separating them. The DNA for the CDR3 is TGTGCCAGCAGCCCCGAGGGGCGGGGATCTAATCAGCCCCAGCATTTT. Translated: CASSPEGRGSNQPQHF.

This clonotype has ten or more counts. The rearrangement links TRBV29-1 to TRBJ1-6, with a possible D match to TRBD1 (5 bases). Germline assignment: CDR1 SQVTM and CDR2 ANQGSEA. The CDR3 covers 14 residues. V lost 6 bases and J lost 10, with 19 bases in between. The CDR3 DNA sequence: TGCAGCGTGGCAGCGGGGGGTACTGGATCACCCCTCCACTTT. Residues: CSVAAGGTGSPLHF.

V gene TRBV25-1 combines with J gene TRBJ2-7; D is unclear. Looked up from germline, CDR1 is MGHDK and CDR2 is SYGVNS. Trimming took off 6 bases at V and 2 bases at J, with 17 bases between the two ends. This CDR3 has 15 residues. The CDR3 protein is CASRLVAGPTYEQYF. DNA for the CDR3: TGTGCCAGCAGGTTGGTGGCAGGTCCAACCTACGAGCAGTACTTC.

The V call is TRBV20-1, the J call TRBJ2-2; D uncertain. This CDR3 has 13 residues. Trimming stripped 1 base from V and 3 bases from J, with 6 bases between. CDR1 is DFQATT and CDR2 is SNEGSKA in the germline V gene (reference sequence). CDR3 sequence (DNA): TGCAGTGCTAGAGGCCCTTACACCGGGGAGCTGTTTTTT. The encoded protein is CSARGPYTGELFF.

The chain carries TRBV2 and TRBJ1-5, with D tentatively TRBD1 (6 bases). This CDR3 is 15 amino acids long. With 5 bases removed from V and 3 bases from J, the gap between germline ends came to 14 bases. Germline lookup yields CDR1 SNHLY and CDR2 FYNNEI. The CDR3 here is CASSSQGKANQPQHF. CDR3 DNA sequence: TGTGCCAGCAGTTCCCAGGGGAAGGCCAATCAGCCCCAGCATTTT.

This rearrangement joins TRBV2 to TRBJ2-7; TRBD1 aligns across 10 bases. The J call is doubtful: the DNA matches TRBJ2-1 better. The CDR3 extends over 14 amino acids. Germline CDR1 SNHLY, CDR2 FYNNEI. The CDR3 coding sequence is TGTGCCAGCAGTGGGGACAGGGGACACAATGAGCAGTTCTTC. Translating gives CASSGDRGHNEQFF.